The 17 T cell receptor beta chains given below trace back to one sample, sequenced in a study of human T cells and chemical hapten exposure (TCRdb year 2021). Library preparation used RACE. Instrument on record: NextSeq 500. Clones were called with MiXCR by TCRdb after fastp trimmed the public reads at Q25, and only in-frame beta chains were retained. Rows matching on CDR3 protein sequence are summarized as one entry with the most common DNA and genes. The sample profile shows about 80,000 distinct CDR3 sequences; roughly 15% of them were found once. Approximately 4.5% of the sample comes from the top ten. In the paper's terms, the time point label means: pre-sensitization, week 0. Taken with the paper, the label for treatment or condition translates to: therapeutic diphenylcyclopropenone sensitization with weekly scalp DPC. The sample was whole blood, taken in connection with sensitization to the hapten diphenylcyclopropenone (DPC). These receptors came from a woman between 45 and 65 years old with alopecia areata. Some clones in this sample may be carry-over from other donors' samples.

J is TRBJ1-4 and V is TRBV7-2, with D possibly TRBD1 on 5 matching bases. This CDR3 comprises 15 residues. V gave up 2 bases and J gave up 4 bases, with 11 bases separating them. Germline CDR1 reads SGHTA; CDR2 reads FQGNSA. Written as DNA, the CDR3 is TGTGCCAGCAGCTTATCAGGGACTTATAATGAAAAACTGTTTTTT. Residues: CASSLSGTYNEKLFF.

This chain links TRBV6-1 with TRBJ2-1; D is possibly TRBD1 or TRBD2 (5 bases each). The V gene lost 7 bases and the J gene lost 9 bases, with 13 bases spanning the gap. The CDR3 runs 12 residues. The germline gives CDR1 MNHNS, CDR2 SASEGT. The chain's CDR3 is CASTSEGREQFF. The CDR3 nucleotides are TGTGCCAGCACCTCAGAGGGGCGTGAGCAGTTCTTC.

This clonotype has only a few counts. The J gene is TRBJ2-7, the V gene TRBV4-2; 11 nucleotides line up with TRBD1. Germline V CDR1 and CDR2: LGHNA, YNFKEQ. The CDR3 extends over 15 amino acids. J lost 4 bases, V lost 3 bases, and 5 bases had no gene match. The CDR3 DNA reads as TGTGCCAGCAGCCAGGGGGACAGGGGGGTATACGAGCAGTACTTC. Its translation: CASSQGDRGVYEQYF.

This clonotype was seen repeatedly, ten times or more. J is TRBJ1-1 and V is TRBV10-3; D possibly corresponds to TRBD1 (6 bases). Trimming pared 2 bases from V and 4 bases from J, leaving 8 bases between. The CDR3 contains 13 residues. Germline V lookup: CDR1 ENHRY, CDR2 SYGVKD. This CDR3 is CAISEGGFTEAFF. Here the CDR3 DNA reads TGTGCCATCAGTGAGGGGGGCTTCACTGAAGCTTTCTTT.

The chain is built from TRBV19 and TRBJ2-7; D possibly corresponds to TRBD1 (5 bases). Germline CDR1 and CDR2: LNHDA and SQIVND (reference sequence). The CDR3 runs 14 residues. The V gene lost 5 bases and the J gene lost 0 bases, with 11 bases spanning the gap. The CDR3 DNA reads as TGTGCCAGTAGTGTGACAGAAATCTCCTACGAGCAGTACTTC. Protein sequence: CASSVTEISYEQYF.

This clonotype was recorded at least ten times. CDR3 DNA sequence: TGTGCCAGCAGCTCGGGACTAGTGGGCTACAATGAGCAGTTCTTC. Amino acids: CASSSGLVGYNEQFF. This chain connects TRBV7-6 to TRBJ2-1; 8 bases match TRBD2. V lost 4 bases to trimming and J lost 3 bases; unmatched junction nucleotides: 5. The CDR3 loop spans 15 amino acids. Per germline, CDR1 SGHVS and CDR2 FNYEAQ. The full variable domain, in which reference TRBV7-6 and TRBJ2-1 provide the parts outside the CDR3, is GAGVSQSPRYKVTKRGQDVALRCDPISGHVSLYWYRQALGQGPEFLTYFNYEAQQDKSGLPNDRFSAERPEGSISTLTIQRTEQRDSAMYRCASSSGLVGYNEQFFGPGTRLTVL.

V and J are TRBV7-8 and TRBJ1-6; the D is unclear. CDR1 is SGHVS and CDR2 is FQNEAQ in the germline V gene. The CDR3 runs to 15 residues. V was clipped by 5 bases and J by 1 base, with 9 bases between them. This CDR3 is CASSAEWSYNSPLHF. The CDR3 nucleotides are TGTGCCAGCAGCGCTGAATGGTCCTATAATTCACCCCTCCACTTT. Supplemented by reference TRBV7-8 and TRBJ1-6, the full variable domain reads GAGVSQSPRYKVAKRGQDVALRCDPISGHVSLFWYQQALGQGPEFLTYFQNEAQLDKSGLPSDRFFAERPEGSVSTLKIQRTQQEDSAVYLCASSAEWSYNSPLHFGNGTRLTVT.

The chain employs TRBV12-3 or TRBV12-4 and TRBJ2-6, with a tentative D call TRBD2 (6 bases). The CDR3 has 15 residues. V was shortened by 6 bases and J by 0 bases, with 9 bases between the two germline ends. DNA of the CDR3: TGTGCCAGCAGGCGGGACGGCTCTGGGGCCAACGTCCTGACTTTC. It encodes CASRRDGSGANVLTF.

Comment on this clonotype: A read error may produce the germline difference seen at one junction end. This chain uses TRBV28 with TRBJ2-7; D call uncertain. The CDR3 consists of 11 residues. The germline V gene encodes CDR1 MDHEN and CDR2 SYDVKM. The CDR3 DNA follows: TGTGCCAGCAGTCAAGCCGCGGCCGTACACTTC. Its protein product is CASSQAAAVHF. Using reference TRBV28 and TRBJ2-7 for the parts outside the CDR3, the full variable domain is DVKVTQSSRYLVKRTGEKVFLECVQDMDHENMFWYRQDPGLGLRLIYFSYDVKMKEKGDIPEGYSVSREKKERFSLILESASTNQTSMYLCASSQAAAVHFGPGTRLTVT.

The chain recombines TRBV5-1 with TRBJ1-4; D ambiguous. Germline loops: CDR1 SGHRS, CDR2 YFSETQ. With 0 bases removed from V and 0 bases from J, the gap between germline ends came to 6 bases. The CDR3 spans 15 residues. This CDR3 is CASSLGAATNEKLFF. CDR3 bases: TGCGCCAGCAGCTTGGGGGCAGCAACTAATGAAAAACTGTTTTTT.

This clonotype appeared a few times. The rearrangement joins TRBV5-6 to TRBJ2-4; the D is unclear. Germline CDR1 and CDR2: SGHDT and YYEEEE. The CDR3 covers 15 residues. V was pared by 5 bases and J by 0 bases, with 12 bases between. The CDR3 is CASRTETLAKNIQYF. The CDR3 region has the DNA TGTGCCAGCAGAACAGAGACACTAGCCAAAAACATTCAGTACTTC.

The gene calls are TRBV28 and TRBJ1-1; D is unresolved. The CDR3 length is 14 residues. V gave up 7 bases and J gave up 4 bases, with 16 bases separating them. The germline gives CDR1 MDHEN, CDR2 SYDVKM. The CDR3 coding sequence is TGTGCCAGCACCCTAAACGGGGAGGTCACTGAAGCTTTCTTT. It encodes CASTLNGEVTEAFF.

This clonotype showed up just a few times. V gene TRBV4-3 combines with J gene TRBJ1-1; D possibly corresponds to TRBD1 (5 bases). This CDR3 spans 14 amino acids. Trimming left V 4 bases short and J 5 bases short, with 14 bases between. The germline gives CDR1 LGHNA, CDR2 YSLEER. CDR3 DNA: TGCGCCAGCAGCCGAATCATCAGGGAGACTGAAGCTTTCTTT. Its translation: CASSRIIRETEAFF.

V is TRBV20-1 and J is TRBJ2-3, with 7 positions matching TRBD2. Germline-derived CDR1 and CDR2 are DFQATT and SNEGSKA (reference sequence). V was clipped by 3 bases and J by 6 bases; unmatched bases: 9. The CDR3 runs to 14 residues. The DNA of the CDR3 is TGCAGTGCTAGCGGTGGGAGGGCCAGGGATACGCAGTATTTT. This translates into CSASGGRARDTQYF.

This clonotype was found many times. The gene calls are TRBV12-3 or TRBV12-4 and TRBJ2-1, with D perhaps TRBD1 or TRBD2 (5 bases each). The CDR3 has 12 residues. V was shortened by 5 bases and J by 10 bases, with 12 bases between the two germline ends. For the CDR3, the DNA is TGTGCCAGCAGTCCAGGGAGAACGGAGCAGTTCTTC. Amino acid sequence: CASSPGRTEQFF.

This clonotype was picked up many times. This chain joins TRBV29-1 and TRBJ1-1, with D unresolved. CDR1 and CDR2 (germline): SQVTM, ANQGSEA. The V end was cut by 3 bases, the J end by 1 base, with 18 bases between. The CDR3 runs 16 residues. The CDR3 is CSVDLRNLRGNTEAFF. CDR3 sequence (DNA): TGCAGCGTTGACTTGAGAAACCTCAGAGGGAACACTGAAGCTTTCTTT.

The chain recombines TRBV29-1 with TRBJ2-1, with 8 nucleotides matching TRBD2. Germline V gene data show CDR1 as SQVTM and CDR2 as ANQGSEA. V trimming: 3 bases; J trimming: 5 bases; junction bases outside the gene matches: 6. CDR3 length: 14 amino acids. The CDR3 coding sequence is TGCAGCGTTGATACTAGCGGACAGAACAATGAGCAGTTCTTC. This gives the protein CSVDTSGQNNEQFF.